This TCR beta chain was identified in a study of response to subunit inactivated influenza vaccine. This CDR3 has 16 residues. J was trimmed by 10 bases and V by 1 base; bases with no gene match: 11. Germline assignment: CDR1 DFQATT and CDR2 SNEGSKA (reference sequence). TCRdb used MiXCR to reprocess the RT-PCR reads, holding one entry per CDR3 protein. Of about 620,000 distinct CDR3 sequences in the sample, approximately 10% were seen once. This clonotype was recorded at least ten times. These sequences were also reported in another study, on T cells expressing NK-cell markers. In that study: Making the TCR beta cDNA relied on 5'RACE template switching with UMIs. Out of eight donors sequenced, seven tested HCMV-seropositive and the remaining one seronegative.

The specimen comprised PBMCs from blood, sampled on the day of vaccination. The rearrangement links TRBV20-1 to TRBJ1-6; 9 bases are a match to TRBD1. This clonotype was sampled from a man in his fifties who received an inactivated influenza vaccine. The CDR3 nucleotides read TGCAGTGCTAGAGCTTCTAGGGACAGGGAGAACTCACCCCTCCACTTT. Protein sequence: CSARASRDRENSPLHF.